The 30 T cell receptor beta chains in this list originate from one sample, sequenced in a study of T cell changes during pregnancy in multiple sclerosis. Data came from immunoSEQ multiplex PCR; TCRdb stores just in-frame clones and leaves some out. The repertoire consists of around 30,000 clones, with 89% occurring once and the leading ten covering roughly 0.79%. The sample here was CD4+ T cells from peripheral blood mononuclear cells, taken in the second trimester of pregnancy. The receptor source for this set is a female donor with multiple sclerosis, enrolled in a pregnancy study.

The chain has TRBV9 and TRBJ2-5; 8 nucleotides line up with TRBD1. J gave up 5 bases and V 4 bases, and 19 bases lay outside the gene matches. The CDR3 loop spans 18 amino acids. From germline, CDR1 is SGDLS and CDR2 YYNGEE. CDR3 bases: TGTGCCAGCAGCACCCCGACCGACAGGGGTATTTGGTCGGAGACCCAGTACTTC. This translates into CASSTPTDRGIWSETQYF.

The chain recombines TRBV7-2 with TRBJ1-5, with unresolved D. With 1 base removed from V and 5 bases from J, the gap between germline ends came to 6 bases. Germline lookup yields CDR1 SGHTA and CDR2 FQGNSA. CDR3 size: 13 residues. The CDR3 sequence: CASSLETDQPQHF. CDR3 bases: TGTGCCAGCAGCTTAGAAACGGATCAGCCCCAGCATTTT. Looking up the rest from reference TRBV7-2 and TRBJ1-5 gives the full variable domain: GAGVSQSPSNKVTEKGKDVELRCDPISGHTALYWYRQSLGQGLEFLIYFQGNSAPDKSGLPSDRFSAERTGGSVSTLTIQRTQQEDSAVYLCASSLETDQPQHFGDGTRLSIL.

The V gene is TRBV4-3, the J gene TRBJ2-2, with a possible D match to TRBD2 (6 bases). Trimming cost V 6 bases and J 6 bases, with 20 bases left between them. This CDR3 spans 16 amino acids. The germline gives CDR1 LGHNA, CDR2 YSLEER. The CDR3 spells CASSLILRLDPGELFF. As DNA, the CDR3 is TGCGCCAGCAGTCTCATCCTTAGACTAGACCCCGGGGAGCTGTTTTTT.

V and J are TRBV5-1 and TRBJ2-7; TRBD1 is a possible D gene (6 bases). The CDR3 runs to 14 residues. Germline CDR1 and CDR2: SGHRS and YFSETQ. V was pared by 1 base and J by 1 base, with 9 bases between. The CDR3 is CASSLLDRSYEQYF. The CDR3 bases are TGCGCCAGCAGCTTGTTGGACAGATCCTACGAGCAGTACTTC.

The chain carries TRBV7-9 and TRBJ1-1; a weak D match, TRBD1 (5 bases). Germline V gene data show CDR1 as SEHNR and CDR2 as FQNEAQ (reference sequence). Trimming cost V 7 bases and J 5 bases, with 14 bases left between them. The CDR3 totals 13 residues. The CDR3 loop is CASTPGGWTEAFF. Here the CDR3 DNA reads TGTGCCAGCACCCCGGGGGGATGGACTGAAGCTTTCTTT. The whole variable domain, filled in from reference TRBV7-9 and TRBJ1-1, reads DTGVSQNPRHKITKRGQNVTFRCDPISEHNRLYWYRQTLGQGPEFLTYFQNEAQLEKSRLLSDRFSAERPKGSFSTLEIQRTEQGDSAMYLCASTPGGWTEAFFGQGTRLTVV.

In DNA, the CDR3 is TGTGCCAGCTCACCGACAGGGGTTGGAGAGACCCAGTACTTC. Translating it yields CASSPTGVGETQYF. The chain has TRBV18 and TRBJ2-5, with 8 bases lining up with TRBD1. The germline gives CDR1 KGHSH, CDR2 LQKENI. This CDR3 comprises 14 residues. J lost 4 bases, V lost 3 bases, and 4 bases had no gene match.

V gene TRBV6-5 combines with J gene TRBJ1-1; 9 bases fit TRBD1. The V and J ends lost 2 bases and 8 bases, in that order; junction bases with no gene match: 3. This CDR3 is 13 amino acids long. From germline, CDR1 is MNHEY and CDR2 SVGAGI. CDR3 amino acids: CASSYGTGGEAFF. The CDR3 region has the DNA TGTGCCAGCAGTTACGGAACAGGGGGCGAAGCTTTCTTT.

V gene TRBV9 combines with J gene TRBJ1-2; 10 positions agree with TRBD1. The V segment lost 6 bases and the J segment 2 bases; nucleotides outside the gene matches: 10. This CDR3 contains 16 residues. Looked up from germline, CDR1 is SGDLS and CDR2 is YYNGEE. The CDR3 region has the DNA TGTGCCAGCACCCCAGGGGGGGGACAGGGGAACTATGGCTACACCTTC. Translated: CASTPGGGQGNYGYTF.

The V call is TRBV2, the J call TRBJ2-1; perhaps TRBD1 as D (6 bases). V lost 5 bases and J lost 0, with 11 bases in between. The CDR3 spans 15 residues. CDR1 SNHLY and CDR2 FYNNEI come from the germline V gene. The CDR3: CASSITGSSYNEQFF. CDR3 bases: TGTGCCAGCAGTATAACAGGGAGCTCCTACAATGAGCAGTTCTTC.

The gene calls are TRBV5-1 and TRBJ1-1; 9 bases match TRBD1. V shed 7 bases, J shed 1 base, and the junction held 5 bases outside the gene matches. The CDR3 is 14 amino acids. Germline CDR1 and CDR2: SGHRS and YFSETQ. In DNA, the CDR3 is TGCGCCAGCGTACAGGGGGCCGGGAACACTGAAGCTTTCTTT. It specifies CASVQGAGNTEAFF.

This clone was seen once. This sequence joins TRBV6-5 and TRBJ1-1, with D perhaps matching TRBD1 (5 bases). CDR1 MNHEY and CDR2 SVGAGI come from the germline V gene. Trimming removed 4 bases from V and 6 bases from J, with 15 bases in between. CDR3 length: 14 amino acids. The CDR3 bases are TGTGCCAGCAGTTCCTATCGACAGACACCTGAAGCTTTCTTT. Translating it yields CASSSYRQTPEAFF.

The gene calls are TRBV5-1 and TRBJ2-7, with TRBD1 matching 9 bases. V gave up 4 bases and J gave up 1 base; unmatched junction bases: 6. The length of the CDR3 is 15 residues. The germline V gene encodes CDR1 SGHRS and CDR2 YFSETQ. The CDR3 nucleotides are TGCGCCAGCAGCCGCCGACAGGGGGTTTCCTACGAGCAGTACTTC. As protein: CASSRRQGVSYEQYF.

The count of this clone is one. The chain uses TRBV2 and TRBJ2-2, with D perhaps matching TRBD1 (6 bases). Trimming stripped 7 bases from V and 7 bases from J, with 10 bases between. The CDR3 runs 12 residues. The germline CDR1 and CDR2 sequences are SNHLY and FYNNEI. The CDR3 nucleotides read TGTGCCAGCACAGGGGATGGCGGGGAGCTGTTTTTT. Protein: CASTGDGGELFF.

This chain connects TRBV19 to TRBJ2-6; possible D gene TRBD2, 5 bases. Looked up from germline, CDR1 is LNHDA and CDR2 is SQIVND (reference sequence). Trimming pared 5 bases from V and 2 bases from J, leaving 10 bases between. There are 15 residues in the CDR3. The CDR3 sequence: CASSPRAAGANVLTF. The DNA for the CDR3 is TGTGCCAGTAGTCCGCGGGCAGCTGGGGCCAACGTCCTGACTTTC.

This chain joins TRBV19 and TRBJ1-5; possibly TRBD1 for D (6 bases). This CDR3 is built from 15 residues. V was cut by 5 bases and J by 3 bases, with 14 bases left in between. Germline V lookup: CDR1 LNHDA, CDR2 SQIVND (reference sequence). This chain's CDR3 is CASSPRTDVNQPQHF. CDR3 nucleotides: TGTGCCAGTAGTCCCAGGACAGACGTCAATCAGCCCCAGCATTTT. Complete variable domain (other parts from reference TRBV19 and TRBJ1-5): DGGITQSPKYLFRKEGQNVTLSCEQNLNHDAMYWYRQDPGQGLRLIYYSQIVNDFQKGDIAEGYSVSREKKESFPLTVTSAQKNPTAFYLCASSPRTDVNQPQHFGDGTRLSIL.

This sequence joins TRBV5-5 and TRBJ2-4; D might be TRBD1 (6 bases). The CDR3 length is 16 residues. V gave up 0 bases and J gave up 7 bases, with 17 bases separating them. The V gene's germline CDR1 is SGHKS and CDR2 YYEKEE (reference sequence). Written as DNA, the CDR3 is TGTGCCAGCAGCTTGGGCCGGGACATTCAATGGAACATTCAGTACTTC. This codes for CASSLGRDIQWNIQYF.

The J gene is TRBJ2-5, the V gene TRBV5-1; the match to TRBD2 covers 8 bases. The CDR3 sequence is 15 residues long. Germline V gene lookup returns CDR1 SGHRS and CDR2 YFSETQ. V lost 3 bases and J lost 5; bases outside the gene matches: 9. The CDR3 sequence: CASSSLPQRGETQYF. CDR3 coding DNA: TGCGCCAGCAGCTCGCTCCCCCAGCGGGGGGAGACCCAGTACTTC. Full variable domain (rest looked up from reference TRBV5-1 and TRBJ2-5): KAGVTQTPRYLIKTRGQQVTLSCSPISGHRSVSWYQQTPGQGLQFLFEYFSETQRNKGNFPGRFSGRQFSNSRSEMNVSTLELGDSALYLCASSSLPQRGETQYFGPGTRLLVL.

This rearrangement joins TRBV7-2 to TRBJ2-7, with 9 bases that match TRBD2. In germline, CDR1 is SGHTA, CDR2 FQGNSA. Trimming at V came to 6 bases and at J to 2 bases, leaving 8 bases not matched to a gene. The CDR3 has 15 residues. In DNA, the CDR3 is TGTGCCAGCAGGGCAAGCGGGGGGTTCCCCTACGAGCAGTACTTC. This translates into CASRASGGFPYEQYF. Looking up the rest from reference TRBV7-2 and TRBJ2-7 gives the full variable domain: GAGVSQSPSNKVTEKGKDVELRCDPISGHTALYWYRQSLGQGLEFLIYFQGNSAPDKSGLPSDRFSAERTGGSVSTLTIQRTQQEDSAVYLCASRASGGFPYEQYFGPGTRLTVT.

CDR3 DNA sequence: TGTGCCATCAGTGAGTCACAGGCCCAGCCCCAGCATTTT. Translated, it gives CAISESQAQPQHF. V gene TRBV10-3 combines with J gene TRBJ1-5; D is possibly TRBD1 (5 bases). Trimming removed 0 bases from V and 7 bases from J, with 7 bases in between. This CDR3 is built from 13 residues. Germline lookup yields CDR1 ENHRY and CDR2 SYGVKD.

This clone was detected only once. The V call is TRBV19, the J call TRBJ2-1; maybe TRBD1 (6 bases). Trimming removed 9 bases from V and 8 bases from J, with 14 bases in between. Germline loops: CDR1 LNHDA, CDR2 SQIVND (reference sequence). This CDR3 contains 12 residues. CDR3 region: CASANRAYEQFF. The CDR3 DNA follows: TGTGCCAGCGCAAACAGGGCGTATGAGCAGTTCTTC.

The chain has TRBV27 and TRBJ2-2; TRBD2 is a possible D gene (5 bases). Looked up from germline, CDR1 is MNHEY and CDR2 is SMNVEV (reference sequence). The CDR3 has 15 amino acids. V was pared by 5 bases and J by 0 bases, with 10 bases between. In DNA, the CDR3 is TGTGCCAGCAGTCGGACTGTCGCGAACACCGGGGAGCTGTTTTTT. Translated: CASSRTVANTGELFF.

The rearrangement joins TRBV5-1 to TRBJ2-5, with 10 bases fitting TRBD2. V lost 0 bases and J lost 1; bases outside the gene matches: 3. From germline, CDR1 is SGHRS and CDR2 YFSETQ. This CDR3 contains 16 residues. The CDR3 region is CASSLGSSGGQETQYF. The CDR3 DNA follows: TGCGCCAGCAGCTTGGGATCTAGCGGGGGCCAAGAGACCCAGTACTTC. Full variable domain (missing parts from reference TRBV5-1 and TRBJ2-5): KAGVTQTPRYLIKTRGQQVTLSCSPISGHRSVSWYQQTPGQGLQFLFEYFSETQRNKGNFPGRFSGRQFSNSRSEMNVSTLELGDSALYLCASSLGSSGGQETQYFGPGTRLLVL.

This chain links TRBV7-2 with TRBJ1-2; a possible D gene is TRBD1 (6 bases). The CDR3 spans 14 residues. Germline V lookup: CDR1 SGHTA, CDR2 FQGNSA. V lost 1 base and J lost 2, with 8 bases in between. CDR3 DNA sequence: TGTGCCAGCAGCTTAGTAGGACAGAACTATGGCTACACCTTC. Protein: CASSLVGQNYGYTF.

For the CDR3, the DNA is TGTGCCAGCAGCTTGGCCCGGAGCTATGGCTACACCTTC. The encoded protein is CASSLARSYGYTF. The chain combines TRBV5-6 with TRBJ1-2; D not certain. The CDR3 length is 13 residues. The V end was cut by 0 bases, the J end by 4 bases, with 7 bases between. The germline V gene encodes CDR1 SGHDT and CDR2 YYEEEE.

By frequency in the sample, this clone is medium-sized. V is TRBV2 and J is TRBJ1-1, with TRBD1 identical over 9 bases. This CDR3 is built from 13 residues. In germline, CDR1 is SNHLY, CDR2 FYNNEI. Trimming took 6 bases from V and 1 from J; bases not matched to a gene: 0. The CDR3 reads CASRDRGNTEAFF. CDR3 coding DNA: TGTGCCAGCAGGGACAGGGGGAACACTGAAGCTTTCTTT.

The CDR3 reads CASSQDGRSETQYF. Here the CDR3 DNA reads TGTGCCAGCAGCCAAGACGGTAGATCGGAGACCCAGTACTTC. The V call is TRBV4-2, the J call TRBJ2-5; D is unclear. Trimming took off 0 bases at V and 5 bases at J, with 10 bases between the two ends. The V gene's germline CDR1 is LGHNA and CDR2 YNFKEQ. CDR3 length: 14 residues.

The chain couples TRBV4-3 to TRBJ2-1; D gene uncertain. Germline-derived CDR1 and CDR2 are LGHNA and YSLEER. The CDR3 runs 16 residues. V was cut by 0 bases and J by 7 bases, with 16 bases left in between. CDR3 in DNA: TGCGCCAGCAGCCAAGATTTCCGCGCTCGCGAGAATGAGCAGTTCTTC. It translates to CASSQDFRARENEQFF.

The chain links TRBV2 to TRBJ1-5, with a tentative D call TRBD1 (6 bases). The CDR3 loop spans 13 amino acids. Germline CDR1 SNHLY, CDR2 FYNNEI. Trimming pared 6 bases from V and 7 bases from J, leaving 13 bases between. CDR3 DNA: TGTGCCAGCAGAGCCCAGGGGTTGCAGCCCCAGCATTTT. It codes for CASRAQGLQPQHF.

The V and J genes are TRBV2 and TRBJ2-1; TRBD2 might be the D (6 bases). This CDR3 region has 12 residues. Germline CDR1 and CDR2: SNHLY and FYNNEI. Trimming removed 8 bases from V and 5 bases from J, with 10 bases in between. This CDR3 reads CASPRDNNEQFF. CDR3 DNA sequence: TGTGCCAGCCCGCGGGATAACAATGAGCAGTTCTTC.

This clone occurred once. The gene calls are TRBV7-2 and TRBJ1-1; D remains unclear. V gave up 2 bases and J gave up 1 base, with 8 bases separating them. Germline V lookup: CDR1 SGHTA, CDR2 FQGNSA. The CDR3 spans 14 residues. In DNA, the CDR3 is TGTGCCAGCAGCTTAAAGGCAGGGAACACTGAAGCTTTCTTT. Translation gives CASSLKAGNTEAFF.